The entry below gives a single TCR beta chain sequence along with its context. In its sample, this clone was seen a few times. Its antigen is currently not known. No base-level quality is on record; no much larger clone is a single base apart. This CDR3 is also generated by other DNA sequences in the sample. The collaborating institutions used their own protocols to collect whole blood in K2EDTA tubes. For TCRbeta analysis, collaborator samples were shipped as frozen whole blood, as isolated PBMCs, or as DNA extracted from either sample type. The immunoSEQ Assay, a bias-controlled multiplex PCR, was used to amplify TCRbeta CDR3 regions from genomic DNA. Per the authors' processing: Nucleated cell counts per sample were estimated from amplification of reference gene primers within the assay. To quantify the absolute abundance of each unique TCRbeta CDR3 rearrangement, sequence reads were collapsed and filtered. For each sample, productive Simpson clonality was calculated by taking the square root of Simpson's diversity index across productive rearrangements. TCRdb took over this immuneACCESS table, retaining in-frame rearrangements with V and J assigned. Such tables are incomplete; in checked studies, under half of the missing clones stem from an unresolved V gene, and the remainder is unexplained. That table gives V, J and clone size, and the DNA gave D and trimming. The sample table holds some 80,000 clones, of which roughly 76% were seen once. 20% of the sample is held by the ten biggest clonotypes.

The CDR3 has 15 amino acids, counting the end cysteine and phenylalanine. Only CDR3 DNA is held: 45 bases, read in frame from base 1. Ends trimmed: V by 6 bases, J by 5 bases; bases unmatched to a gene: 12. Based on the germline V gene, the CDR1 and CDR2 sequences are MNHEY and SVGEGT. This sample stems from a study of blood T cell repertoires in COVID-19 (dated by TCRdb to 2018 to 2020). About the study as a whole: Collaborator samples came from the United States, Italy and Spain and covered acute and convalescent phases of COVID-19. The samples were drawn from the first 160 participants of the ongoing ImmuneRACE study and from under 1,500 subjects provided by 6 global collaborators. The prospective study material was composed of cDNA or gDNA derived from T cells, B-cell-depleted T cells, or PBMCs. Where available, HLA class I and class II types were taken from metadata supplied by the sample provider and were not determined by assay-based typing. Nearly every sample came with metadata listing a de-identified subject ID, COVID-19 status, age in years and sex. The repertoires were released in a freely available public database intended as a resource for research on the immune response to SARS-CoV-2. The dataset comprised deeply sampled blood TCRbeta repertoires from subjects exposed to, actively infected with, or recovered from COVID-19. General findings and caveats noted by the study authors: Clinical and demographic metadata were provided uncurated, with the amount varying by source and participant.

The sequenced sample consisted of peripheral blood. The sequence is built from TRBV6-2 or TRBV6-3 and TRBJ2-5; a stretch of 7 junction bases matches TRBD2. The receptor's source is a woman over 75 with active or convalescent COVID-19. DNA sequence: TGTGCCAGCAGCCCCGTCCGGACCGGGAGGGAGACCCAGTACTTC. This is translated as CASSPVRTGRETQYF.